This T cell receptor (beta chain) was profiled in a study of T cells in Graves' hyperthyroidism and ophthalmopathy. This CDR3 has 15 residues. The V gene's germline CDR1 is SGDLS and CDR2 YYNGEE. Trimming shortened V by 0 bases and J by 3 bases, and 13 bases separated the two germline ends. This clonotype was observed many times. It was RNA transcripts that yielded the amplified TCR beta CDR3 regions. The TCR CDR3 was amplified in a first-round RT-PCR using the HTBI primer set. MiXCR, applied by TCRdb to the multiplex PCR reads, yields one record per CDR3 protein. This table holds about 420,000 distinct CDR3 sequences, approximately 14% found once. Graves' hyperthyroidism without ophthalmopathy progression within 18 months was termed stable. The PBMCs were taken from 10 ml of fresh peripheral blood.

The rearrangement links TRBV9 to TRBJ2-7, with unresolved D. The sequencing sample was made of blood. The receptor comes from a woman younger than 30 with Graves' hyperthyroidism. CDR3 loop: CASSVDSRKGYEQYF. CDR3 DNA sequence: TGTGCCAGCAGCGTAGACTCCAGGAAAGGCTACGAGCAGTACTTC. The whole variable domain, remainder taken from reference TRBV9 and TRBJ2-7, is DSGVTQTPKHLITATGQRVTLRCSPRSGDLSVYWYQQSLDQGLQFLIQYYNGEERAKGNILERFSAQQFPDLHSELNLSSLELGDSALYFCASSVDSRKGYEQYFGPGTRLTVT.